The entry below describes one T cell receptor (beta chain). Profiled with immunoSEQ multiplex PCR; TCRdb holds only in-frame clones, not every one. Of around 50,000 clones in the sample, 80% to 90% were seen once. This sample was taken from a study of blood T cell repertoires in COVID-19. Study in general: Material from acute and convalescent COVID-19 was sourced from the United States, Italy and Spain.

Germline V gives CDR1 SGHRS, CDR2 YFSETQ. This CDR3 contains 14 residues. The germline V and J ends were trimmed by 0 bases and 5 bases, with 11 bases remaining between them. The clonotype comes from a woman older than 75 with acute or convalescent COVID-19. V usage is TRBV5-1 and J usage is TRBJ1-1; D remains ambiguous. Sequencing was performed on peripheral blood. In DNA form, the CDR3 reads TGCGCCAGCAGCTTGGAAGAGGGAAGGACTGAAGCTTTCTTT. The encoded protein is CASSLEEGRTEAFF.